One sample yielded the 18 T cell receptor beta chains listed below, sequenced in a study of cytomegalovirus exposure and HLA in healthy donors. The PCR contained 60 Vbeta and 13 Jbeta primers. Assay: immunoSEQ multiplex PCR; the TCRdb copy retains only in-frame clones and omits some. In the table there are under 120,000 clones, roughly 80% of which are singletons. Sequencing input: PBMCs. The receptor source for this set is a female donor in good health and CMV-seropositive.

This chain links TRBV9 with TRBJ2-1; 10 nucleotides match TRBD2. The CDR3 has 16 residues. V lost 0 bases, J lost 6 bases, and 6 bases stayed unmatched. The germline V gene encodes CDR1 SGDLS and CDR2 YYNGEE. CDR3 protein: CASSVVGAGGSNEQFF. As DNA, the CDR3 is TGTGCCAGCAGCGTAGTTGGAGCGGGAGGGTCCAATGAGCAGTTCTTC.

The V call is TRBV5-8, the J call TRBJ2-5; unclear D gene. Germline values: CDR1 SGHTS, CDR2 YDEGEE. The CDR3 spans 12 residues. Trimming removed 1 base from V and 5 bases from J, with 6 bases in between. This CDR3 is CASSLSRETQYF. The CDR3 nucleotides read TGTGCCAGCAGCTTGTCCCGTGAGACCCAGTACTTC.

A single count supports this clone. The chain joins TRBV4-2 to TRBJ2-1; D possibly corresponds to TRBD1 (6 bases). CDR1 and CDR2 from the germline V gene are LGHNA and YNFKEQ. Trimming took off 3 bases at V and 5 bases at J, with 8 bases between the two ends. The CDR3 has 13 amino acids. CDR3 region: CASSQDRNNEQFF. The DNA of the CDR3 is TGTGCCAGCAGCCAGGACAGAAACAATGAGCAGTTCTTC.

The chain couples TRBV19 to TRBJ2-4; 9 nucleotides agree with TRBD2. Germline V gene data show CDR1 as LNHDA and CDR2 as SQIVND (reference sequence). The junction had 22 bases not matched to a gene; V was cut back by 7 bases and J by 3 bases. The CDR3 runs to 20 residues. CDR3 sequence (DNA): TGTGCCAGTACTAGTGGCCCCGGCGGGGGGGCGTCGCGGGGCAAAAACATTCAGTACTTC. It yields the protein CASTSGPGGGASRGKNIQYF. Full variable domain (missing parts from reference TRBV19 and TRBJ2-4): DGGITQSPKYLFRKEGQNVTLSCEQNLNHDAMYWYRQDPGQGLRLIYYSQIVNDFQKGDIAEGYSVSREKKESFPLTVTSAQKNPTAFYLCASTSGPGGGASRGKNIQYFGAGTRLSVL.

The chain uses TRBV4-1 and TRBJ2-3, with 13 bases identical to TRBD2. V dropped 3 bases and J dropped 4; count of bases not matched to a gene: 13. The germline CDR1 and CDR2 sequences are MGHRA and YSYEKL. This CDR3 is 19 amino acids long. CDR3 DNA: TGCGCCAGCAGCCACCCCCAGGGGGGACTAGCGGGGATCCCAGATACGCAGTATTTT. This sequence encodes CASSHPQGGLAGIPDTQYF.

The V call is TRBV9, the J call TRBJ2-7; perhaps TRBD2 as D (5 bases). Deletions cut 5 bases from V and 2 bases from J, with 20 bases between. The germline V gene has CDR1 SGDLS and CDR2 YYNGEE. The CDR3 covers 16 residues. The CDR3, as DNA: TGTGCCAGCAGTCGATCGGGTGGGAGTAGCGCCTACGAGCAGTACTTC. Residues: CASSRSGGSSAYEQYF.

The chain is built from TRBV19 and TRBJ1-1; D remains ambiguous. CDR1 and CDR2 from the germline V gene are LNHDA and SQIVND (reference sequence). The length of the CDR3 is 13 residues. The V and J ends lost 6 bases and 0 bases respectively, with 8 bases between them. The CDR3 is CASREAMNTEAFF. The CDR3 DNA follows: TGTGCCAGTAGGGAAGCGATGAACACTGAAGCTTTCTTT.

This clone was found a few times. The V and J genes are TRBV5-5 and TRBJ1-2; D is ambiguous. CDR1 SGHKS and CDR2 YYEKEE come from the germline V gene (reference sequence). V gave up 0 bases and J gave up 8 bases, with 17 bases separating them. This CDR3 comprises 15 residues. The CDR3 nucleotides read TGTGCCAGCAGCTTGGGGATCTGGAGTCTTGAAGGCTACACCTTC. Its translation is CASSLGIWSLEGYTF. Combining the CDR3 with reference TRBV5-5 and TRBJ1-2 gives the whole variable domain DAGVTQSPTHLIKTRGQQVTLRCSPISGHKSVSWYQQVLGQGPQFIFQYYEKEERGRGNFPDRFSARQFPNYSSELNVNALLLGDSALYLCASSLGIWSLEGYTFGSGTRLTVV.

The V gene is TRBV7-9, the J gene TRBJ2-5; the D is unclear. Per germline, CDR1 SEHNR and CDR2 FQNEAQ (reference sequence). The CDR3 loop spans 12 amino acids. The V end lost 1 base, the J end lost 5 bases, and 5 bases lay between the germline ends. The CDR3 spells CASSLELETQYF. The CDR3 DNA follows: TGTGCCAGCAGCTTAGAGCTTGAGACCCAGTACTTC.

This chain connects TRBV10-3 to TRBJ2-3, with 9 bases aligning to TRBD2. CDR3 length equals 16 residues. Germline trimming cut 8 bases from V and 3 bases from J; bases unmatched to any gene: 12. Germline loops: CDR1 ENHRY, CDR2 SYGVKD. The CDR3 DNA is TGTGCCATCGGGGCGGGAGGGCCTTTGGAGACAGATACGCAGTATTTT. Translated: CAIGAGGPLETDTQYF.

This chain links TRBV6-5 with TRBJ2-4, with D possibly being TRBD2 (5 bases). Germline V gene lookup returns CDR1 MNHEY and CDR2 SVGAGI. The CDR3 contains 15 residues. Trimming removed 4 bases from V and 1 base from J, with 11 bases in between. CDR3 nucleotides: TGTGCCAGCAGTTCCGCGGGCGCGGCCAAAAACATTCAGTACTTC. Translation gives CASSSAGAAKNIQYF.

This clone was detected only a few times. This chain connects TRBV27 to TRBJ2-7; TRBD1 aligns across 7 bases. The germline V gene has CDR1 MNHEY and CDR2 SMNVEV (reference sequence). V was clipped by 5 bases and J by 2 bases; unmatched bases: 6. CDR3 length: 14 amino acids. This CDR3 is CASSPGQYAYEQYF. The CDR3 region has the DNA TGTGCCAGCAGTCCGGGACAGTACGCCTACGAGCAGTACTTC.

The rearrangement uses TRBV19 and TRBJ2-7; weak D call: TRBD2 (5 bases). The germline CDR1 and CDR2 sequences are LNHDA and SQIVND (reference sequence). Trimming removed 2 bases from V and 7 bases from J, with 15 bases in between. This CDR3 contains 14 residues. The CDR3 sequence is CASSISGMGGEQYF. Written as DNA, the CDR3 is TGTGCCAGTAGTATATCGGGAATGGGTGGAGAGCAGTACTTC.

In this sample, this clone turned up a few times. The V and J genes are TRBV5-4 and TRBJ2-1; D is perhaps TRBD2 (6 bases). V lost 4 bases to trimming and J lost 7 bases, with 24 bases between them. The CDR3 spans 17 residues. Germline-derived CDR1 and CDR2 are SGHNT and YYREEE (reference sequence). CDR3 nucleotide sequence: TGTGCCAGCAGCCCCCCGGCCGGGGGAGGATCGGAAAATGAGCAGTTCTTC. It codes for CASSPPAGGGSENEQFF.

Regarding this clone: Other nucleotide sequences in the sample specify the same CDR3. This rearrangement joins TRBV7-2 to TRBJ2-5; D may be TRBD2 (5 bases). The CDR3 is 14 amino acids. Germline CDR1 is SGHTA and CDR2 is FQGNSA. Trimming took off 0 bases at V and 4 bases at J, with 9 bases between the two ends. The CDR3 DNA follows: TGTGCCAGCAGCTTAGCGGGTCGGGGAGAGACCCAGTACTTC. Protein sequence: CASSLAGRGETQYF. Using reference TRBV7-2 and TRBJ2-5 for the parts outside the CDR3, the full variable domain is GAGVSQSPSNKVTEKGKDVELRCDPISGHTALYWYRQSLGQGLEFLIYFQGNSAPDKSGLPSDRFSAERTGGSVSTLTIQRTQQEDSAVYLCASSLAGRGETQYFGPGTRLLVL.

This clone was seen a single time. This sequence joins TRBV12-5 and TRBJ2-2; D is undetermined. This CDR3 has 12 residues. The germline V gene encodes CDR1 LGHNT and CDR2 FRNRAP. Trimming took off 3 bases at V and 11 bases at J, with 10 bases between the two ends. The CDR3 protein is CASGFSREELFF. DNA for the CDR3: TGTGCTAGTGGTTTCAGTCGTGAAGAGCTGTTTTTT.

The J gene is TRBJ1-2, the V gene TRBV5-4, with 10 positions matching TRBD1. This CDR3 is built from 15 residues. Germline values: CDR1 SGHNT, CDR2 YYREEE (reference sequence). The ends lost 4 bases at V and 8 bases at J; junction bases unmatched: 11. CDR3 sequence: CASSNVGQGMRGYTF. In nucleotides, the CDR3 is TGTGCCAGCAGCAACGTGGGACAGGGGATGAGGGGCTACACCTTC.

This clone was found once. The chain links TRBV4-2 to TRBJ2-1, with 9 bases fitting TRBD2. CDR3 length: 16 residues. The junction had 6 bases not matched to a gene; V was cut back by 1 base and J by 5 bases. Germline V CDR1 and CDR2: LGHNA, YNFKEQ. CDR3 sequence (DNA): TGTGCCAGCAGCCAAGGTCCGGCGGGGGGGGACAATGAGCAGTTCTTC. Its protein is CASSQGPAGGDNEQFF.